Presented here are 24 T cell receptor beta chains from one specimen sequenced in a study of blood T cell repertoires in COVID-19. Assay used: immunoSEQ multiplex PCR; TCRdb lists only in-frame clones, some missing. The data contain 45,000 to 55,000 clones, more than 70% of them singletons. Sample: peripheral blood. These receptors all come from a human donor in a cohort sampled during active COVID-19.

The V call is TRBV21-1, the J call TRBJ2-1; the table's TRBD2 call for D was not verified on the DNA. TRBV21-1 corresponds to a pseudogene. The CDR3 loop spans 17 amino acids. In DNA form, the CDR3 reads TGTGCCAGCAGCAAAGCTTGGGGACTCCCGTGGAAGGGGGAGCAGTTCTTC. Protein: CASSKAWGLPWKGEQFF.

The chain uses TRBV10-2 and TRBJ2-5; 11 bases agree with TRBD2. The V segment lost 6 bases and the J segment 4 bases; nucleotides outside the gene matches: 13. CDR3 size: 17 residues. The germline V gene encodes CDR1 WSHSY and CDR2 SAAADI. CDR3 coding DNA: TGCGCCAGCAGGAACCTAGCGGGGGGCCGTGGAGGAGAGACCCAGTACTTC. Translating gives CASRNLAGGRGGETQYF.

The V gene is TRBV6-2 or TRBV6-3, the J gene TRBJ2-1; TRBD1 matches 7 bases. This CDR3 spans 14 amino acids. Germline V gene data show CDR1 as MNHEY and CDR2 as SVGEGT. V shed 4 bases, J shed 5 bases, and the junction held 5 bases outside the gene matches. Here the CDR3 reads CASSSTGLNNEQFF. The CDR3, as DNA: TGTGCCAGCAGTTCGACAGGGTTAAACAATGAGCAGTTCTTC.

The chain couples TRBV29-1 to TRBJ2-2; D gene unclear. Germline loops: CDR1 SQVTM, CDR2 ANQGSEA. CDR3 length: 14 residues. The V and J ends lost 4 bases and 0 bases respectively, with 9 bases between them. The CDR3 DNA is TGCAGCGTTGTTAGAGGCCCGAACACCGGGGAGCTGTTTTTT. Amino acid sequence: CSVVRGPNTGELFF.

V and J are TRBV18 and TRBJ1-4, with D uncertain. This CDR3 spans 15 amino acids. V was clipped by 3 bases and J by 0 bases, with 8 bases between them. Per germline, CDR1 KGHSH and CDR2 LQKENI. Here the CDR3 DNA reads TGTGCCAGCTCACCGTCCGGTGCAACTAATGAAAAACTGTTTTTT. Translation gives CASSPSGATNEKLFF.

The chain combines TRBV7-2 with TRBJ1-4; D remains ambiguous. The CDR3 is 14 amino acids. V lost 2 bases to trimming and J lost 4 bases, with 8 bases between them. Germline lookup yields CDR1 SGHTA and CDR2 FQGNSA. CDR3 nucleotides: TGTGCCAGCAGCTTATTGGGAGTTAATGAAAAACTGTTTTTT. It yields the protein CASSLLGVNEKLFF.

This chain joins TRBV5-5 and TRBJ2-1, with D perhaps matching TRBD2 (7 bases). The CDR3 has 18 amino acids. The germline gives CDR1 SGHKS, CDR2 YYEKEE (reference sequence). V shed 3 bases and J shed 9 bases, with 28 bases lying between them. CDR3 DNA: TGTGCCAGCAGCTCCGGGGCCCAGACAGGACTAGTTTGGGGTGAGCAGTTCTTC. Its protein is CASSSGAQTGLVWGEQFF.

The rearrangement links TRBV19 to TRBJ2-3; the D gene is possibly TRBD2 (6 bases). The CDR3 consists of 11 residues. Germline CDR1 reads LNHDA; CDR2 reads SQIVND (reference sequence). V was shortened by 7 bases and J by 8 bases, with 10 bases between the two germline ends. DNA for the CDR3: TGTGCCAGTAAATGGGGAGGTACGCAGTATTTT. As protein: CASKWGGTQYF.

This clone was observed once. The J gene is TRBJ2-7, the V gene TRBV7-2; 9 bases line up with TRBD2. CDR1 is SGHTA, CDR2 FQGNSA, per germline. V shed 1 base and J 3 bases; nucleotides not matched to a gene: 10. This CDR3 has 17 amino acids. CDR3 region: CASSLDLAGPRYYEQYF. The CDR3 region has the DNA TGTGCCAGCAGCTTAGACCTAGCGGGGCCCCGATACTACGAGCAGTACTTC.

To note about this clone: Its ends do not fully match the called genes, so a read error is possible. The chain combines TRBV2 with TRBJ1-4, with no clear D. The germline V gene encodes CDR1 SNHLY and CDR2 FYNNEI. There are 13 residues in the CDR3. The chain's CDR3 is CASRASVGERLFF. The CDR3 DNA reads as TGTGCCAGCAGGGCGTCGGTCGGAGAAAGACTGTTTTTT.

CDR3 loop: CASSLSQTSGVSQQYF. The CDR3 coding sequence is TGTGCCAGCAGTTTATCGCAGACTAGCGGGGTCTCTCAGCAGTACTTC. This chain connects TRBV27 to TRBJ2-7, with 11 bases that match TRBD2. The ends lost 0 bases at V and 8 bases at J; junction bases unmatched: 9. This CDR3 contains 16 residues. Germline CDR1 MNHEY, CDR2 SMNVEV (reference sequence).

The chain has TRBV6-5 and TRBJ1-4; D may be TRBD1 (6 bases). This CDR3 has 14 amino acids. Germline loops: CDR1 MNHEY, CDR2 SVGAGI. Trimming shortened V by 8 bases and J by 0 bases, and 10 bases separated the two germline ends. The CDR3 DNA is TGTGCCAGCGGCAGGGGAACAACTAATGAAAAACTGTTTTTT. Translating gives CASGRGTTNEKLFF.

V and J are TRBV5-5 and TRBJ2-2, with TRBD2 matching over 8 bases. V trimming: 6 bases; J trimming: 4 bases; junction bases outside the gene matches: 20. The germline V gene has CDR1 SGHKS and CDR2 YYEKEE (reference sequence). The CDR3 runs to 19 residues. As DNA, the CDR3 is TGTGCCAGCACCCTTAGACCGAATAGCGGGGAGCGAGGCACCGGGGAGCTGTTTTTT. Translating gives CASTLRPNSGERGTGELFF.

The CDR3 loop is CASSLEAGTGYGYTF. The CDR3 nucleotides read TGTGCCAGCAGCCTAGAGGCTGGGACAGGCTATGGCTACACCTTC. V usage is TRBV3-1 (or the pseudogene TRBV3-2) and J usage is TRBJ1-2, with 8 nucleotides matching TRBD1. The germline CDR1 and CDR2 sequences are LGHDT and YNNKEL (reference sequence). Germline trimming cut 4 bases from V and 4 bases from J; bases unmatched to any gene: 8. The CDR3 has 15 residues.

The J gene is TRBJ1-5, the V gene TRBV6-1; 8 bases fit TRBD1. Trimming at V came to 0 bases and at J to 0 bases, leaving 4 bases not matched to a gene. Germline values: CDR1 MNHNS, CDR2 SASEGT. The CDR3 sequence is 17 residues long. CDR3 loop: CASSEAGQAFSNQPQHF. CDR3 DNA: TGTGCCAGCAGTGAAGCGGGACAGGCCTTTAGCAATCAGCCCCAGCATTTT.

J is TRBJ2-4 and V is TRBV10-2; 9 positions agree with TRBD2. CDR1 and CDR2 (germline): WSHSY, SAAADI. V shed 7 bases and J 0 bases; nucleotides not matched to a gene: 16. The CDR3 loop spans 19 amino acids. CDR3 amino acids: CASTPGGSGGKLAKNIQYF. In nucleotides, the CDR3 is TGCGCCAGCACCCCAGGAGGTAGCGGGGGAAAGCTAGCCAAAAACATTCAGTACTTC.

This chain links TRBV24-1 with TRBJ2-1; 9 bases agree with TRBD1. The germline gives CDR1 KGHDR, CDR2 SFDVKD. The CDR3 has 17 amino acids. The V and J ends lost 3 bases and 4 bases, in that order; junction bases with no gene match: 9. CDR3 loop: CATSDTVTGGAYNEQFF. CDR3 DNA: TGTGCCACCAGTGATACCGTCACAGGGGGCGCTTACAATGAGCAGTTCTTC.

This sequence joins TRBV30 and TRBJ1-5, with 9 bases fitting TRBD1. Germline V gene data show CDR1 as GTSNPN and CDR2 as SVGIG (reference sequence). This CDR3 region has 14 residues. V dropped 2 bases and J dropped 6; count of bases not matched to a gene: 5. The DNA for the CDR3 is TGTGCCTGGAGTCCGGAGACAGGGGGTCAGCCCCAGCATTTT. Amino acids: CAWSPETGGQPQHF.

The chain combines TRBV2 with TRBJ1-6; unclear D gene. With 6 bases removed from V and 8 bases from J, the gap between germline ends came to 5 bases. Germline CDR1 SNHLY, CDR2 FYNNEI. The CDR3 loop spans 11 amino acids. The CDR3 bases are TGTGCCAGCAGGTCCGATTCACCCCTCCACTTT. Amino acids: CASRSDSPLHF.

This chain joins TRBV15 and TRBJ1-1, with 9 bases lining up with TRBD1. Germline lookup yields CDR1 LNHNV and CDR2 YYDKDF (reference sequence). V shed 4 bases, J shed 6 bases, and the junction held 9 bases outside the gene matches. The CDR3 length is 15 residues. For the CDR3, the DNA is TGTGCCACCAGCAAAGAAGGGACAGGGATCGCTGAAGCTTTCTTT. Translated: CATSKEGTGIAEAFF.

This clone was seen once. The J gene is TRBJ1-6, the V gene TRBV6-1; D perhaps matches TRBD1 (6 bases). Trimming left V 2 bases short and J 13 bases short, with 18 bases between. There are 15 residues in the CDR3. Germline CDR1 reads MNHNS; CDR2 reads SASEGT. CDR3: CASSEPGQAFWPLHF. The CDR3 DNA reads TGTGCCAGCAGTGAACCGGGACAAGCGTTTTGGCCCCTCCACTTT.

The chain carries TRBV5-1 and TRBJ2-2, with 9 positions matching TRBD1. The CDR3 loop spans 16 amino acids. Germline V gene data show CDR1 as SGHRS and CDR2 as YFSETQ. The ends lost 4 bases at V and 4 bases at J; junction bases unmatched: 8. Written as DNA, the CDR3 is TGCGCCAGCAGCCCCGGCTGGACAGGGGCCACCGGGGAGCTGTTTTTT. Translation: CASSPGWTGATGELFF.

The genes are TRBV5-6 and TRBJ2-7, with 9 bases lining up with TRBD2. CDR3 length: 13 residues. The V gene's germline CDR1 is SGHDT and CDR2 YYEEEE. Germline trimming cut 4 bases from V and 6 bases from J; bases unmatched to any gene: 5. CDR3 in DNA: TGTGCCAGCAGCCCGGGACTAGCCCTCGAGCAGTACTTC. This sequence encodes CASSPGLALEQYF.

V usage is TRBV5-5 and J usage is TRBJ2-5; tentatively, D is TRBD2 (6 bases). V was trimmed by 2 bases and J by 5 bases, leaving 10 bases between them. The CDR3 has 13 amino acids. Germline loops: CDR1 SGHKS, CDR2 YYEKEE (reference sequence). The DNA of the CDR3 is TGTGCCAGCAGCTTACGGGGGAGGGAGACCCAGTACTTC. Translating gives CASSLRGRETQYF.